This TCR beta chain derives from a study of molecular identifiers for immune sequencing clone quantification. The germline gives CDR1 SGHDN, CDR2 FVKESK. The CDR3 sequence is 14 residues long. The V gene lost 1 base and the J gene lost 2 bases, with 9 bases spanning the gap. This clonotype has a count of ten or more. One entry per CDR3 protein, called by TCRdb with MiXCR from the PCR reads. The sample contains approximately 550,000 distinct CDR3 sequences, around a fifth of which appear only once. Source material: naive CD8+ T cells from blood, with Jurkat cell RNA spiked in. Specified subset: FACS-sorted CD8+CD4-CCR7+CD45RA+ naive T cells. The sequence was obtained from a human donor in good health. Some libraries in this study had Jurkat cell RNA spiked in. J is TRBJ2-7 and V is TRBV14, with D perhaps TRBD1 (5 bases). CDR3 nucleotides: TGTGCCAGCAGCCAAGGTGGGGCCCCCTACGAGCAGTACTTC. Translated: CASSQGGAPYEQYF.